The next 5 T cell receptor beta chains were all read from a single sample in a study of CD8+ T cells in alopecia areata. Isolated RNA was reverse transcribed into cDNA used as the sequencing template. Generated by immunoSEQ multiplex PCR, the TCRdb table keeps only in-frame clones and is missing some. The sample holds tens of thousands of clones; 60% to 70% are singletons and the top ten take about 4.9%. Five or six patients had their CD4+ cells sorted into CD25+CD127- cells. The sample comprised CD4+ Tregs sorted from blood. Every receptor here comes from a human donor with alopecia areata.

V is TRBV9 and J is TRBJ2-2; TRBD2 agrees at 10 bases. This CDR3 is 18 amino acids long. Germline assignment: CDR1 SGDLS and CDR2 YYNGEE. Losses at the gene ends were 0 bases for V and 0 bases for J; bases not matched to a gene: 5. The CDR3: CASSVGSSGRANTGELFF. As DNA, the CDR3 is TGTGCCAGCAGCGTAGGGTCGAGCGGGAGGGCGAACACCGGGGAGCTGTTTTTT.

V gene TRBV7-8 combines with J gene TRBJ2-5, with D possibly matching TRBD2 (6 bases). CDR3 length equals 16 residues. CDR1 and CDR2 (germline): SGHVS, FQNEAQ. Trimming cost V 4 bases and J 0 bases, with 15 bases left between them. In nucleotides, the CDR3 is TGTGCCAGCAGCTCCACTAGCATCCGGTACCAAGAGACCCAGTACTTC. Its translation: CASSSTSIRYQETQYF.

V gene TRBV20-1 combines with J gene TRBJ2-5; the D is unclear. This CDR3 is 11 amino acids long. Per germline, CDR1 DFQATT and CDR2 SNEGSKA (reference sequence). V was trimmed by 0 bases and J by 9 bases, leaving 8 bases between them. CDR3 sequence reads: CSARDGPPQYF. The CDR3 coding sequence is TGCAGTGCTAGAGATGGGCCGCCCCAGTACTTC.

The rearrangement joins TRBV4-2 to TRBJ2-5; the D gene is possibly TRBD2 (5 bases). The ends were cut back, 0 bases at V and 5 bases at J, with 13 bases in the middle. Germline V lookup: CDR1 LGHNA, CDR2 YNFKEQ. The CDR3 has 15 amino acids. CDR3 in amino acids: CASSQEGAGGETQYF. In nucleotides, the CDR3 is TGTGCCAGCAGCCAAGAGGGTGCAGGCGGGGAGACCCAGTACTTC.

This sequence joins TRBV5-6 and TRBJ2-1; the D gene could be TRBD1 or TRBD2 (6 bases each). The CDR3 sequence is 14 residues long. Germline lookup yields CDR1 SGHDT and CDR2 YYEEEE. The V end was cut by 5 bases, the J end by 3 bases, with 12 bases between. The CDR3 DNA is TGTGCCAGCAGTAGGGGGGTCAACTACAATGAGCAGTTCTTC. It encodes CASSRGVNYNEQFF.